The 23 T cell receptor beta chains listed next were all sequenced from one sample in a study of T cells in Graves' hyperthyroidism and ophthalmopathy. Amplification targeted TCR beta CDR3 regions from RNA transcripts. In the first-round RT-PCR of the TCR CDR3, the HTBI primer set was used. TCRdb used MiXCR to reprocess the multiplex PCR reads, holding one entry per CDR3 protein. The top ten hold approximately 30% of the sample, which has over 500,000 distinct CDR3 sequences, about 16% seen once. The sample comprised blood. These TCRs come from a young woman with Graves' ophthalmopathy.

This clonotype was seen many times. V usage is TRBV28 and J usage is TRBJ1-5, with D uncertain. V lost 7 bases and J lost 1, with 5 bases in between. Germline values: CDR1 MDHEN, CDR2 SYDVKM. The CDR3 spans 12 residues. In DNA, the CDR3 is TGTGCCAGCACGGGCAGCAATCAGCCCCAGCATTTT. Amino acid sequence: CASTGSNQPQHF.

The CDR3 region is CASSGGFGQYF. For the CDR3, the DNA is TGTGCCAGCAGCGGGGGATTTGGCCAGTACTTC. This sequence joins TRBV7-2 and TRBJ2-5, with D possibly called TRBD1 or TRBD2 (5 bases each). Germline V CDR1 and CDR2: SGHTA, FQGNSA. The CDR3 length is 11 residues. V gave up 5 bases and J gave up 10 bases, with 11 bases separating them.

This clonotype was observed many times. This chain links TRBV27 with TRBJ2-1; D uncertain. CDR1 MNHEY and CDR2 SMNVEV come from the germline V gene (reference sequence). The V end was cut by 5 bases, the J end by 3 bases, with 8 bases between. This CDR3 spans 13 amino acids. The DNA of the CDR3 is TGTGCCAGCAGTCCCACGGACTACAATGAGCAGTTCTTC. Translation gives CASSPTDYNEQFF.

The V and J genes are TRBV20-1 and TRBJ1-5; D ambiguous. The CDR3 has 13 amino acids. Germline loops: CDR1 DFQATT, CDR2 SNEGSKA (reference sequence). V lost 1 base and J 3 bases, leaving 7 bases between the germline ends. The CDR3 loop is CSARGVDNQPQHF. For the CDR3, the DNA is TGCAGTGCTAGAGGGGTCGACAATCAGCCCCAGCATTTT.

This clonotype has only a few counts. V and J are TRBV29-1 and TRBJ2-5; perhaps TRBD1 as D (6 bases). V gave up 1 base and J gave up 3 bases, with 6 bases separating them. The CDR3 spans 12 residues. Looked up from germline, CDR1 is SQVTM and CDR2 is ANQGSEA. CDR3 nucleotides: TGCAGCGTTGAAGGACAGGAAGAGACCCAGTACTTC. It is translated as CSVEGQEETQYF. Filled out from reference TRBV29-1 and TRBJ2-5, the complete variable domain reads SAVISQKPSRDICQRGTSLTIQCQVDSQVTMMFWYRQQPGQSLTLIATANQGSEATYESGFVIDKFPISRPNLTFSTLTVSNMSPEDSSIYLCSVEGQEETQYFGPGTRLLVL.

This clonotype occurred once. A read error may be the cause here, since a much bigger clone is one base away. CDR3 protein: CAISGERTPSYEQYF. The DNA for the CDR3 is TGTGCCATCAGTGGGGAGAGAACTCCGTCCTACGAGCAGTACTTC. This chain uses TRBV10-3 with TRBJ2-7, with D tentatively TRBD2 (5 bases). The germline V gene encodes CDR1 ENHRY and CDR2 SYGVKD. V lost 4 bases, J lost 1 base, and 14 bases lay in between. The CDR3 has 15 residues.

This clonotype was found many times. The gene calls are TRBV28 and TRBJ2-7, with D possibly called TRBD1 or TRBD2 (6 bases each). The CDR3 totals 14 residues. Looked up from germline, CDR1 is MDHEN and CDR2 is SYDVKM. V lost 3 bases to trimming and J lost 2 bases, with 11 bases between them. CDR3 region: CASSFRGPTYEQYF. The CDR3 DNA reads as TGTGCCAGCAGTTTTCGGGGGCCGACCTACGAGCAGTACTTC.

The CDR3 DNA follows: TGTGCCAGTAGTACCGGACAGGTTTACACAGATACGCAGTATTTT. Translation: CASSTGQVYTDTQYF. The chain couples TRBV19 to TRBJ2-3; 7 bases are shared with TRBD1. After removal of 4 bases from V and 2 bases from J, the junction contained 6 bases not matched to a gene. The CDR3 consists of 15 residues. Germline V gives CDR1 LNHDA, CDR2 SQIVND (reference sequence).

This chain connects TRBV30 to TRBJ2-1; D is uncertain. CDR3 length equals 13 residues. With 4 bases removed from V and 3 bases from J, the gap between germline ends came to 10 bases. Germline CDR1 GTSNPN, CDR2 SVGIG (reference sequence). CDR3 sequence: CAWKFEIYNEQFF. As DNA, the CDR3 is TGTGCCTGGAAGTTTGAGATCTACAATGAGCAGTTCTTC.

This clonotype was recorded at least ten times. The chain combines TRBV7-6 with TRBJ1-3; D not resolved. V was clipped by 3 bases and J by 8 bases, with 5 bases between them. CDR3 size: 11 residues. Germline loops: CDR1 SGHVS, CDR2 FNYEAQ. The CDR3 region is CASSFGDTIYF. CDR3 DNA: TGTGCCAGCAGCTTCGGGGACACCATATATTTT. The full variable domain, rest sourced from reference TRBV7-6 and TRBJ1-3, is GAGVSQSPRYKVTKRGQDVALRCDPISGHVSLYWYRQALGQGPEFLTYFNYEAQQDKSGLPNDRFSAERPEGSISTLTIQRTEQRDSAMYRCASSFGDTIYFGEGSWLTVV.

This clonotype was seen more than once but under ten times. J is TRBJ1-2 and V is TRBV20-1; tentatively, D is TRBD1 (5 bases). V lost 3 bases to trimming and J lost 3 bases, with 5 bases between them. This CDR3 comprises 11 residues. Looked up from germline, CDR1 is DFQATT and CDR2 is SNEGSKA (reference sequence). CDR3 region: CSARGDYGYTF. For the CDR3, the DNA is TGCAGTGCTAGGGGGGACTATGGCTACACCTTC.

This clonotype was observed a handful of times. V usage is TRBV19 and J usage is TRBJ2-7; a possible D gene is TRBD2 (5 bases). The length of the CDR3 is 13 residues. V dropped 3 bases and J dropped 2 bases, with 8 bases sitting between them. Germline V lookup: CDR1 LNHDA, CDR2 SQIVND (reference sequence). CDR3 DNA sequence: TGTGCCAGTAGTATCGGGGTTGCCTACGAGCAGTACTTC. Its translation: CASSIGVAYEQYF.

In its sample, this clonotype was seen many times. This chain links TRBV10-3 with TRBJ1-5, with 8 bases that match TRBD1. The germline gives CDR1 ENHRY, CDR2 SYGVKD. The V gene end was trimmed by 3 bases and the J gene end by 2 bases; junction bases not matched to a gene: 6. CDR3 length: 16 amino acids. CDR3 loop: CAISEGAGGGNQPQHF. CDR3 DNA: TGTGCCATCAGTGAAGGGGCAGGGGGCGGCAATCAGCCCCAGCATTTT.

Ten or more counts support this clonotype. The chain links TRBV27 to TRBJ2-7; D perhaps matches TRBD2 (5 bases). The CDR3 extends over 15 amino acids. Germline V gene sequence: CDR1 MNHEY, CDR2 SMNVEV (reference sequence). Between the trimmed V and J ends, which lost 2 bases and 0 bases, there was a span of 11 bases. The DNA for the CDR3 is TGTGCCAGCAGTTTAAGTAGAGGACTCTCCTACGAGCAGTACTTC. Its protein product is CASSLSRGLSYEQYF.

This clonotype was recorded many times. The rearrangement uses TRBV2 and TRBJ1-2; 7 positions agree with TRBD1. The germline V gene encodes CDR1 SNHLY and CDR2 FYNNEI. The CDR3 loop spans 13 amino acids. J lost 6 bases, V lost 6 bases, and 7 bases had no gene match. The CDR3 region has the DNA TGTGCCAGCAGGACGGGACAGATGGATGGCTACACCTTC. Amino acids: CASRTGQMDGYTF.

V usage is TRBV7-9 and J usage is TRBJ1-2; D is ambiguous. This CDR3 is 13 amino acids long. The germline V gene encodes CDR1 SEHNR and CDR2 FQNEAQ (reference sequence). V lost 4 bases and J 4 bases, leaving 10 bases between the germline ends. The CDR3 DNA reads as TGTGCCAGCAGCTCTTTCCTTGGCTATGGCTACACCTTC. The encoded protein is CASSSFLGYGYTF.

This clonotype was detected a few times. The J gene is TRBJ2-3, the V gene TRBV11-3; TRBD2 agrees at 8 bases. V trimming: 5 bases; J trimming: 5 bases; junction bases outside the gene matches: 6. The germline CDR1 and CDR2 sequences are SGHNT and YENEEA. CDR3 size: 14 residues. This CDR3 reads CASSPSGRVDTQYF. The CDR3 coding sequence is TGTGCCAGCAGCCCAAGCGGGAGAGTAGATACGCAGTATTTT.

This clonotype was detected ten times or more. The chain joins TRBV28 to TRBJ2-1, with 9 positions matching TRBD1. Per germline, CDR1 MDHEN and CDR2 SYDVKM. V was pared by 5 bases and J by 9 bases, with 8 bases of the junction left unmatched. This CDR3 has 14 residues. The CDR3 region is CASSPDRGEGEQFF. The CDR3 DNA sequence: TGTGCCAGCAGTCCGGACAGGGGTGAGGGTGAGCAGTTCTTC.

This clonotype has more than one count but fewer than ten. The V and J genes are TRBV24-1 and TRBJ2-5, with 9 bases that match TRBD1. V was pared by 5 bases and J by 5 bases, with 8 bases of the junction left unmatched. Per germline, CDR1 KGHDR and CDR2 SFDVKD. This CDR3 comprises 15 residues. DNA of the CDR3: TGTGCCACCAGTGGGCCGGGACAGGGCTACGAGACCCAGTACTTC. Its protein product is CATSGPGQGYETQYF.

The chain is built from TRBV7-9 and TRBJ1-1; 7 nucleotides line up with TRBD1. The trim removed 10 bases at V and 4 bases at J, leaving 6 bases unmatched. CDR1 is SEHNR, CDR2 FQNEAQ, per germline (reference sequence). This CDR3 spans 12 amino acids. CDR3 region: CANTRGPTEAFF. CDR3 sequence (DNA): TGTGCCAATACAAGGGGGCCCACTGAAGCTTTCTTT.

This clonotype has a handful of counts. V is TRBV6-1 and J is TRBJ2-2; 12 nucleotides align to TRBD1. The CDR3 is 18 amino acids. Germline lookup yields CDR1 MNHNS and CDR2 SASEGT. V lost 6 bases to trimming and J lost 0 bases; unmatched junction nucleotides: 8. The CDR3 protein is CASSSGTGGYTNTGELFF. The CDR3 region has the DNA TGTGCCAGCAGCTCCGGGACAGGGGGCTATACGAACACCGGGGAGCTGTTTTTT.

In its sample, this clonotype was seen once. A much larger clone is a single base away; this may be a read error. This chain joins TRBV20-1 and TRBJ2-7; D is perhaps TRBD2 (7 bases). Germline V gene sequence: CDR1 DFQATT, CDR2 SNEGSKA (reference sequence). There are 14 residues in the CDR3. CDR3 region: CSASAPQGGYEQCF. Here the CDR3 DNA reads TGCAGTGCTAGTGCCCCACAGGGAGGGTACGAGCAGTGCTTC.

This clonotype was recorded once. The chain joins TRBV5-6 to TRBJ2-2; weak D call: TRBD1 (6 bases). Looked up from germline, CDR1 is SGHDT and CDR2 is YYEEEE. The CDR3 spans 15 residues. Trimming shortened V by 1 base and J by 7 bases, and 14 bases separated the two germline ends. The CDR3 loop is CASSLFGQGIGELFF. For the CDR3, the DNA is TGTGCCAGCAGCTTGTTCGGTCAGGGGATCGGGGAGCTGTTTTTT.